This T cell receptor (beta chain) stems from a study of blood T cell repertoires in COVID-19. Overall study context: There were acute and convalescent COVID-19 samples, and they came from the United States, Italy and Spain.

Method: immunoSEQ multiplex PCR; TCRdb's copy keeps in-frame clones and lacks some. The data contain 150,000 to 200,000 clones, around 79% of them singletons. Trimming left V 0 bases short and J 2 bases short, with 11 bases between. Germline V gives CDR1 MNHEY, CDR2 SVGEGT. The CDR3 covers 16 residues. This clone turned up a few times. The rearrangement uses TRBV6-2 or TRBV6-3 and TRBJ1-5; D possibly corresponds to TRBD1 (5 bases). Input material: peripheral blood. This sequence was found in a man aged 55 to 70 with active or convalescent COVID-19. CDR3 sequence: CASSYSIGVGNQPQHF. CDR3 sequence (DNA): TGTGCCAGCAGTTACTCGATAGGGGTTGGCAATCAGCCCCAGCATTTT.